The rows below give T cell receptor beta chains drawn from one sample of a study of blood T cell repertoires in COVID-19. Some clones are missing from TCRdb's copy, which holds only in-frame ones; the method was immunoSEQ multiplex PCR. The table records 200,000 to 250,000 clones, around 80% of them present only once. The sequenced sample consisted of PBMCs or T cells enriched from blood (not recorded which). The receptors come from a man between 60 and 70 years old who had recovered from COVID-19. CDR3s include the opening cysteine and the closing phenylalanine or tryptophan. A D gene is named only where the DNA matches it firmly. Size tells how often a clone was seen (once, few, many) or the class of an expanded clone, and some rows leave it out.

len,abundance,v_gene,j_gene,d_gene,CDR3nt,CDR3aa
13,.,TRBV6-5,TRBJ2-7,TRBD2,TGTGCCAGCAGTACGGGACTAACCTACGAGCAGTACTTC,CASSTGLTYEQYF
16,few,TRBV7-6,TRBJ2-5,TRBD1,TGTGCCAGCAGCTTGTATGGGACAGCGGTACAAGAGACCCAGTACTTC,CASSLYGTAVQETQYF
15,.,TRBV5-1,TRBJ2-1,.,TGCGCCAGCAGCTTGGCAGGTTCCCCCTACAATGAGCAGTTCTTC,CASSLAGSPYNEQFF
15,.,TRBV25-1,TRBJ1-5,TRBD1,TGTGCCAGCAGTGAATCGGCAGGGGGCGGGCAGCCCCAGCATTTT,CASSESAGGGQPQHF
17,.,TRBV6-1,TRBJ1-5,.,TGTGCCAGCAGTGACCCCGTCGCTCGGTTGTTCAATCAGCCCCAGCATTTT,CASSDPVARLFNQPQHF
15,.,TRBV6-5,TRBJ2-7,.,TGTGCCAGCAGTTACTCGGGAAGGAGGACCTACGAGCAGTACTTC,CASSYSGRRTYEQYF
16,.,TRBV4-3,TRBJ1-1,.,TGCGCCAGCAGCCAAGATGTCTCAGGGGCCCGACCCCGAGCTTTCTTT,CASSQDVSGARPRAFF
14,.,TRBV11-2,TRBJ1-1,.,TGTGCCAGCAGCTTCCCGCTCGGGGGCACTGAAGCTTTCTTT,CASSFPLGGTEAFF
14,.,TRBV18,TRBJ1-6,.,TGTGCCAGCACCCACACAGGGTCAAGGTCACCCCTCCACTTT,CASTHTGSRSPLHF
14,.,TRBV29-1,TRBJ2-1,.,TGCAGCGTTGAAGATGGTAAGGGGATGGATGAGCAGTTCTTC,CSVEDGKGMDEQFF
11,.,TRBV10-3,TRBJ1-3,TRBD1,TGTGCCATCAGTGAAGGGGACAGCATATATTTT,CAISEGDSIYF
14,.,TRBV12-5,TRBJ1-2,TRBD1,TGTGCTAGTGCCGATGACAGGGATATCTATGGCTACACCTTC,CASADDRDIYGYTF
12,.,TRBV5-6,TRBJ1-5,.,TGTGCCAGCAGCTTGGGTACACAGCCCCAGCATTTT,CASSLGTQPQHF
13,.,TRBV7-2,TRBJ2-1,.,TGTGCCAGCAGCTTAGTAAACTACAATGAGCAGTTCTTC,CASSLVNYNEQFF
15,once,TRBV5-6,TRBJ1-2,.,TGTGCCAGCAGCCAAGAGGGACACGGACCAGAGGGCTACACCTTC,CASSQEGHGPEGYTF
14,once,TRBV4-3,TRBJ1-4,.,TGCGCCAGCAGCCAAGACTCGACAGGTGAAAAACTGTTTTTT,CASSQDSTGEKLFF
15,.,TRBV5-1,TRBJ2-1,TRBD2,TGCGCCAGCAGCTTGGTGGCGGGGGATAACAATGAGCAGTTCTTC,CASSLVAGDNNEQFF
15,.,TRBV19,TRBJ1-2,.,TGTGCCAGTAGTATAGTTCAGGGGCGCAAGGAGGGCTACACCTTC,CASSIVQGRKEGYTF
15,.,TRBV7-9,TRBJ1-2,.,TGTGCCAGCAGCTTAGGGACAGCAGCTAACTATGGCTACACCTTC,CASSLGTAANYGYTF
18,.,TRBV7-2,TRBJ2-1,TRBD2,TGTGCCAGCAGCTTAGGTAGCGGGGGGTCGAGCTCCTACAATGAGCAGTTCTTC,CASSLGSGGSSSYNEQFF
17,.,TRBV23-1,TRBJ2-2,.,TGCGCCAGCAGTCAATCGTGTTCAGGGCTGAACACCGGGGAGCTGTTTTTT,CASSQSCSGLNTGELFF
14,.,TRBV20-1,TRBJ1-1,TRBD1,TGCAGTGCTAGTTTGGCACAGGGGAGAACTGAAGCTTTCTTT,CSASLAQGRTEAFF
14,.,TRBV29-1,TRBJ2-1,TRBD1,TGCAGCGTGGGGACAGGGATGTCCTACAATGAGCAGTTCTTC,CSVGTGMSYNEQFF
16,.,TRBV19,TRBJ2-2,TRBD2,TGTGCCAGTAACCATGGGCGGGGGGGCCTGGCCGGGGAGCTGTTTTTT,CASNHGRGGLAGELFF
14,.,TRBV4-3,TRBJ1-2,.,TGCGCCAGCAGCTCCAACCGACCCGGCGGTGGCTACACCTTC,CASSSNRPGGGYTF
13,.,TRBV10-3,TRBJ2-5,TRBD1,TGTGCCATGAGGGGACAGGGTCAAGAGACCCAGTACTTC,CAMRGQGQETQYF
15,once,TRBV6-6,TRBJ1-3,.,TGTGCCAGCAGGGTCGAGGGATACTCTGGAAACACCATATATTTT,CASRVEGYSGNTIYF
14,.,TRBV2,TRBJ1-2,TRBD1,TGTGCCAGTCGTACGGGCAGGGGGCTTTCTGGCTACACCTTC,CASRTGRGLSGYTF
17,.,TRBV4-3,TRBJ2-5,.,TGCGCCAGCAGCCCCCGGGAGAAGTTTGTCGTTGGAGAGACCCAGTACTTC,CASSPREKFVVGETQYF
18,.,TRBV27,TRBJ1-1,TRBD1,TGTGCCAGCAGTTTATCACAACTCCGGGACAGACCGAACACTGAAGCTTTCTTT,CASSLSQLRDRPNTEAFF
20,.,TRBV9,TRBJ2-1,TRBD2,TGTGCCAGCAGCGTAGCGGATATACTAGCGGGGGGGCGGATCTACAATGAGCAGTTCTTC,CASSVADILAGGRIYNEQFF
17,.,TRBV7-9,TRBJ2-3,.,TGTGCCAGCAGCTTGGCCCTGCTCCCGATGGTCACAGATACGCAGTATTTT,CASSLALLPMVTDTQYF
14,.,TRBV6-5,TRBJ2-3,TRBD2,TGTGCCAGCAGGCGGGGGGAACACACAGATACGCAGTATTTT,CASRRGEHTDTQYF
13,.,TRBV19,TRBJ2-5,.,TGTGCCAGTAGTATCCTAGGGGAAGAGACCCAGTACTTC,CASSILGEETQYF
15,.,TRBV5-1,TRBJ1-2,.,TGCGCCAGCAGCTTGGCACAGGGCGCTAACTATGGCTACACCTTC,CASSLAQGANYGYTF
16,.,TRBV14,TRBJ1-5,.,TGTGCCAGCAGCCAGGACGGGAACCATAGCAATCAGCCCCAGCATTTT,CASSQDGNHSNQPQHF
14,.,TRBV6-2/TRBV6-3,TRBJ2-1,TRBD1,TGTGCCAGCAGTTACTTGGGACAGGGCGGTGAGCAGTTCTTC,CASSYLGQGGEQFF
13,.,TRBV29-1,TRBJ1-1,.,TGCAGCGTGATCGGGGTGGGGACTTTTAGAGCTTTCTTT,CSVIGVGTFRAFF
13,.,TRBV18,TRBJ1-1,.,TGTGCCAGCTCACCCCGGACACCAACTGAAGCTTTCTTT,CASSPRTPTEAFF
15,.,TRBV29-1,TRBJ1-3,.,TGCAGCGTTGAATCGTTCACAGACTCTGGAAACACCATATATTTT,CSVESFTDSGNTIYF
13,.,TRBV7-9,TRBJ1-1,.,TGTGCCAGCAGCTTATTGGCGGGCACTGAAGCTTTCTTT,CASSLLAGTEAFF
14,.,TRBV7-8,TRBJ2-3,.,TGTGCCGGCTCGGTGGGACTCCCCTCAGATACGCAGTATTTT,CAGSVGLPSDTQYF
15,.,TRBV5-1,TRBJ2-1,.,TGCGCCAGCAGCTCCCTGCGGGGTGCGGACAATGAGCAGTTCTTC,CASSSLRGADNEQFF
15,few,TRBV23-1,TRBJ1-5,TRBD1,TGCGCCAGCAGTCGGGACAGAAATAGCAATCAGCCCCAGCATTTT,CASSRDRNSNQPQHF
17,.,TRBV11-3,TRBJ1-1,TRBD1,TGTGCCAGCAGCTTAGAGGGACAGGGGAGCCCGAACACTGAAGCTTTCTTT,CASSLEGQGSPNTEAFF
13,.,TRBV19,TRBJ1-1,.,TGTGTTGTTGGGGACACCGAGAAGACTGAAGCTTTCTTT,CVVGDTEKTEAFF
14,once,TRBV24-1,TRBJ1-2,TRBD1,TGTGCCACCAGTGATCCCGACAGGGTGAATGGCTACACCTTC,CATSDPDRVNGYTF
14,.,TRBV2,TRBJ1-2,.,TGTGCCAGCAGTGAAAGGACTTCCCGAGCAGGCTACACCTTC,CASSERTSRAGYTF
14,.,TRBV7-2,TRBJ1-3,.,TGTGCCAGCAGTTTCAGGGAGGGAGGAAACACCATATATTTT,CASSFREGGNTIYF
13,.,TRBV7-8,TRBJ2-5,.,TGTGCCAGCAGCCGGACTAACCAAGAGACCCAGTACTTC,CASSRTNQETQYF
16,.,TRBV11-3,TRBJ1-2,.,TGTGCCAGCAGCTTAGTGGACAGTGGGACAAACTATGGCTACACCTTC,CASSLVDSGTNYGYTF
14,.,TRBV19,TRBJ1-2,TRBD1,TGTGCCAGTAGAAGGGACAGGGATTCTCAAGGCTACACCTTC,CASRRDRDSQGYTF
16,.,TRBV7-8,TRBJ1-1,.,TGTGCCAGCAGCTTAGCCAGAAGACAGGAGAACACTGAAGCTTTCTTT,CASSLARRQENTEAFF
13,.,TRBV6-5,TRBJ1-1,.,TGTGCCAGCAGTTACTCAGGGGTCAGTGGAGCTTTCTTT,CASSYSGVSGAFF
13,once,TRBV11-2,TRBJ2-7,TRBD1,TGTGCCAGCAGCTTGGGACAGAACTACGAGCAGTACTTC,CASSLGQNYEQYF
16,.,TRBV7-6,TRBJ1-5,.,TGTGCCAGCAGCTTAGAGGGGGGGTATAGCAATCAGCCCCAGCATTTT,CASSLEGGYSNQPQHF